These 8 T cell receptor beta chains share one sample of origin, sequenced in a study of regulatory and conventional T cells in RAG deficiency. Data came from immunoSEQ multiplex PCR; TCRdb stores just in-frame clones and leaves some out. The sample consists of fewer than 15,000 clones, roughly 93% of them appearing once. Conventional CD4+ T cells were sorted from blood as CD25-low CD127-high cells. Separately, the same data were catalogued under a study of regulatory T cells. That source notes: The PCR used 52 TRBV and 13 TRBJ primers.

Sequences were obtained from CD4+ effector T cells sorted from blood. The receptors shown here come from a human donor in good health.

For this clone: One end of the junction varies from germline; a read error may be responsible. The chain recombines TRBV7-3 with TRBJ1-1, with D perhaps matching TRBD1 (5 bases). In germline, CDR1 is SGHTA, CDR2 FQGTGA. This CDR3 has 15 residues. The chain's CDR3 is CASSITRGEKTEAFF. The CDR3 nucleotides read TGTGCCAGCAGCATAACTAGGGGAGAGAAGACTGAAGCTTTCTTT.

DNA for the CDR3: TGCAGCCCTAGGTTTGGGTCCCGGACTGAAGCTTTCTTT. Residues: CSPRFGSRTEAFF. The chain combines TRBV29-1 with TRBJ1-1; D is undetermined. This CDR3 is built from 13 residues. Trimming removed 8 bases from V and 5 bases from J, with 18 bases in between. Germline V lookup: CDR1 SQVTM, CDR2 ANQGSEA.

V and J are TRBV6-5 and TRBJ2-7; TRBD1 might be the D (6 bases). Germline CDR1 MNHEY, CDR2 SVGAGI. Trimming took off 5 bases at V and 1 base at J, with 9 bases between the two ends. This CDR3 has 13 residues. CDR3: CASSETGSYEQYF. The CDR3 DNA reads TGTGCCAGCAGTGAGACAGGATCCTACGAGCAGTACTTC.

This chain uses TRBV6-5 with TRBJ1-5; possible D gene TRBD1, 6 bases. This CDR3 spans 13 amino acids. Trimming took 5 bases from V and 7 from J, leaving 12 bases between them. The germline gives CDR1 MNHEY, CDR2 SVGAGI. The CDR3 here is CASSDRDIQPQHF. The CDR3 region has the DNA TGTGCCAGCAGTGATCGGGACATCCAGCCCCAGCATTTT.

The chain combines TRBV29-1 with TRBJ1-5, with D unresolved. Trimming took 5 bases from V and 1 from J, leaving 12 bases between them. Germline lookup yields CDR1 SQVTM and CDR2 ANQGSEA. This CDR3 is 14 amino acids long. CDR3 residues: CSVWVGGSNQPQHF. The DNA for the CDR3 is TGCAGCGTTTGGGTAGGAGGGAGCAATCAGCCCCAGCATTTT.

The chain joins TRBV27 to TRBJ1-1; 9 bases fit TRBD1. V was clipped by 0 bases and J by 10 bases; unmatched bases: 12. The CDR3 covers 16 residues. The V gene's germline CDR1 is MNHEY and CDR2 SMNVEV (reference sequence). CDR3 amino acids: CASSLSSPGQGLAAFF. The CDR3, as DNA: TGTGCCAGCAGTTTATCGTCCCCGGGACAGGGTTTAGCAGCTTTCTTT.

This clone was observed a single time. The CDR3 region is CASSPVRTEEQYF. CDR3 in DNA: TGTGCCAGCAGCCCAGTTAGAACGGAGGAGCAGTACTTC. The chain joins TRBV7-8 to TRBJ2-7, with D unclear. The CDR3 is made up of 13 amino acids. The germline V and J ends were trimmed by 5 bases and 7 bases, with 15 bases remaining between them. The germline gives CDR1 SGHVS, CDR2 FQNEAQ.

V is TRBV7-9 and J is TRBJ1-2; 10 bases line up with TRBD1. This CDR3 spans 15 amino acids. Trimming cost V 4 bases and J 5 bases; bases outside gene matches: 7. Germline V gene data show CDR1 as SEHNR and CDR2 as FQNEAQ (reference sequence). The CDR3 coding sequence is TGTGCCAGCAGCTCAGACGACAGGGGGCCTTATGGCTACACCTTC. This sequence encodes CASSSDDRGPYGYTF.